This T cell receptor beta chain was sequenced for a study of vaccination effects on CD4 cells after COVID-19. This clone appeared a few times. The target antigen is unknown. Sequencing followed a ViraFEST assay step that expanded antigen-specific CD4+ T cells with viral peptide pools. Cells that had been cultured for approximately eleven days were the source of isolated CD4+ T cells. Recipients of the vaccine had no prior SARS-CoV-2 infection and negative nucleocapsid antibodies. The CDR3 is 12 residues long. V was pared by 7 bases and J by 13 bases, with 17 bases between. Germline V gives CDR1 MDHEN, CDR2 SYDVKM. Measured with immunoSEQ multiplex PCR; TCRdb has only the in-frame clones, and not every one. The sample has roughly 63,000 clones; 75% are singletons.

The specimen was CD4+ T cells from PBMCs cultured with HCoV-OC43 spike peptides, collected before COVID-19 vaccination. Subset specified: HCoV-OC43 spike overlapping peptide pool stimulation. The receptor comes from a human donor who received a COVID-19 vaccine. The chain couples TRBV28 to TRBJ1-5; no clear D gene. The CDR3 region is CASTSPWARQHF. In DNA form, the CDR3 reads TGTGCCAGCACCTCCCCATGGGCACGGCAGCATTTT.